The clone carrying this TCR beta chain was seen repeatedly, ten times or more. The CDR3 has 14 amino acids. Trimming shortened V by 0 bases and J by 6 bases, and 11 bases separated the two germline ends. Germline V gene sequence: CDR1 MNHEY, CDR2 SVGAGI. This sample is part of a study of human T cells and chemical hapten exposure. Study-level information: Largely, small differences in pooled library volume made per-sample TCR yields vary.

TCRdb itself ran the RACE reads through MiXCR, one entry per CDR3 protein. This sample yields about 95,000 distinct CDR3 sequences, of which over 9.5% are seen a single time; 2.5% to 3.5% belongs to the top ten. As to time point: patch test 2, 6 weeks after DPC sensitization. Treatment reported: therapeutic diphenylcyclopropenone sensitization with weekly scalp DPC. The source is a woman aged 40 to 50 with alopecia areata. Some clones in this sample may be carry-over from other donors' samples. The V call is TRBV6-5, the J call TRBJ1-1; D remains unclear. The source was whole blood, collected in connection with sensitization to the hapten diphenylcyclopropenone (DPC). CDR3 amino acids: CASSYSREKAEAFF. CDR3 coding DNA: TGTGCCAGCAGTTACTCGAGGGAGAAAGCTGAAGCTTTCTTT.